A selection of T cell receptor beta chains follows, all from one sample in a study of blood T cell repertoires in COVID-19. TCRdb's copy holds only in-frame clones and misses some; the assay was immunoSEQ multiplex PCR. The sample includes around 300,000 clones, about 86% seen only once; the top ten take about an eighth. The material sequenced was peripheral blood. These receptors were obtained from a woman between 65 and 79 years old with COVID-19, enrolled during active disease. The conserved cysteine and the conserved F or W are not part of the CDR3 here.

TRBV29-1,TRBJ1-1,SVKQGVTEAF
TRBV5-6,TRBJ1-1,ASSLSQAEAF
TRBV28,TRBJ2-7,ASSPPLAITGVGQY
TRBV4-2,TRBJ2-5,ASSQEGAGARETQY
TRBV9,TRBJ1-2,ASSVAGGTYGYT
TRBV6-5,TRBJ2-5,ASSYSLKLETQY
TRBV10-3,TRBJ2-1,AISDRLSGEQF
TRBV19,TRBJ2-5,ASRPGGRETQY
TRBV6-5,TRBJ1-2,ASSRRGINYGYT
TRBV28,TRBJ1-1,ASSEVEAF